This T cell receptor beta chain is drawn from a study of T-cell memory formation after mild COVID-19 (dated by TCRdb to the early 2020s). Regarding the complete study: TCR sequence clusters from the two donors were found to be largely donor specific. T-cell clones expanding and contracting after mild COVID-19 in a couple of donors were tracked by longitudinal TCRalpha and TCRbeta repertoire sequencing. Two young, previously healthy adult volunteers, one female and one male, were included in the cohort.

Ficoll-Paque density gradient centrifugation was the method used to isolate PBMCs. The CDR3 runs 13 amino acids, cysteine and phenylalanine included. Only the CDR3 portion is preserved as DNA: 39 bases, with reading frame beginning at the first base. V sheds 6 bases and J sheds 5 bases, leaving 11 bases between their ends. The instrument given in TCRdb is Illumina NovaSeq 6000. cDNA libraries for TCRalpha and TCRbeta were prepared by 5'RACE using constant-segment primers, with sample barcodes and unique molecular identifiers added. RNA was extracted from every sample with Trizol reagent. Amplification of the libraries took two PCR steps, and the second step added a second sample barcode plus Illumina TruSeq adapters. Sequencing of libraries was performed on an Illumina NovaSeq with 2 x 150 bp paired-end reads. On the authors' methods: Demultiplexing of reads and collapsing into UMI-guided consensus sequences were performed with migec v1.2.7. Using mixcr v2.1.11, the UMI consensuses were aligned to TRA and TRB V and J templates and assembled into clonotypes. A clonotype was counted as expanded or contracted only when both edgeR and NoisET called the clonotype significant, with the noise models trained on biological replicates. For edgeR calls, a false discovery rate-adjusted p below 0.01 and a log2 fold-change threshold of 1 were applied. As an exploratory analysis of dynamics, max-normalized trajectories of the 1000 most abundant clonotypes were examined by PCA with hierarchical clustering. Each responding clone was given a CD4 or CD8 phenotype based on the CD4+ and CD8+ repertoires, which had been sequenced separately. In TCRdb, the public reads were trimmed at Q25 with fastp and aligned with MiXCR, with productive beta chains retained. CDR3 protein duplicates are merged, each entry listing the most common genes and DNA. These V and J calls derive from TCRdb rather than the authors' analysis. The sample profile shows under 250,000 distinct CDR3 sequences; 9% to 10% of them were found once. The ten most abundant clones make up around 3.3% of the sample.

At least ten counts were recorded for this clonotype. The antigen it binds to is not known. Per-base quality was not reported, and no clone a single base away is much larger than it. Beyond this particular receptor, the publication reports: The detection of some responding clones in pre-infection memory suggests that pre-existing cross-reactive memory T cells joined the SARS-CoV-2 response. Contracting CD4+ clones were located mainly in the CM and EM memory subsets, whereas CD8+ clones were found to be enriched in EMRA. Whether the second-wave clones peaking on day 37 were SARS-CoV-2 specific was not confirmed. Balanced CD4/CD8 phenotypes were observed for clones contracting from day 15 to 85, whereas a bias towards CD4+ was observed for a second wave of clones expanding from day 15 to 37. The study covered only a couple of mild cases, and larger cohorts including severe cases with pre-infection samples were considered necessary.

The V and J segments used are TRBV12-3 or TRBV12-4 and TRBJ1-3, with no confident D gene call. This TCR was recovered from a man aged 18 to 30 who had mild COVID-19 (a few samples of this study predate the infection). The sample titles of this study are shuffled in the database, so cell type and time point are left out; the donor was told from shared clones. The specimen sequenced was PBMCs or a T cell subset sorted from them (not recorded which). CDR3 region: CASSPRSRNTIYF. The nucleotide sequence reads as follows: TGTGCCAGCAGCCCTCGGTCTCGAAACACCATATATTTT.